A selection of T cell receptor beta chains follows, all from one sample in a study of T cell repertoires in cytomegalovirus infection. TCRdb processed the reads anew with MiXCR; each CDR3 protein has one entry. This table holds fewer than 250,000 distinct CDR3 sequences, 12% found once. What was sequenced was PBMCs. Receptors were obtained from a human donor in good health (CMV status not recorded). Some clones in this sample may be carry-over from other donors' samples. Each CDR3 is given with its conserved first and last residue. Each record gives: CDR3 DNA, CDR3 protein, clone size, D gene, V gene, J gene. The D gene is left open where the match is weak. Rows may omit the clone size; those that give it use once, few, many or a size class.

TGTGCCAGCAGCTTCACAGGGGGCGCGATGAACACCGGGGAGCTGTTTTTT,CASSFTGGAMNTGELFF,many,TRBD1,TRBV7-2,TRBJ2-2
TGTGCCAGCACCAGGCCGGGGGCAGATACGCAGTATTTT,CASTRPGADTQYF,few,-,TRBV28,TRBJ2-3
TGTGCCAGCAGCTTAGGCGAAGTCCGGAGAGCTTTCTTT,CASSLGEVRRAFF,many,-,TRBV7-2,TRBJ1-1
TGTGCCAGCAGTTTAGGGGGGGCCTGGACCGGGGAGCTGTTTTTT,CASSLGGAWTGELFF,-,-,TRBV12-3/TRBV12-4,TRBJ2-2
TGTGCCAGCAGCTTGGGGAGTGCCGGGGAGCTGTTTTTT,CASSLGSAGELFF,few,-,TRBV7-2,TRBJ2-2
TGTGCCAGCACCGGACAGGGCGCGGGTTCACCCCTCCACTTT,CASTGQGAGSPLHF,-,TRBD1,TRBV6-1,TRBJ1-6
TGTGCCAGCAGTGAATATGTGGGGGCAGGGGAGACCCAGTACTTC,CASSEYVGAGETQYF,many,-,TRBV25-1,TRBJ2-5
TGCGCCAGCAGCTTGGAGGTAGCTAGCGGGACGACCGGGGAGCTGTTTTTT,CASSLEVASGTTGELFF,-,TRBD2,TRBV5-1,TRBJ2-2
TGTGCCAGCAGTTTTTCCCGGGACAGACCAGGAGCTTTCTTT,CASSFSRDRPGAFF,many,TRBD1,TRBV12-3/TRBV12-4,TRBJ1-1
TGTGCCAGCAAGACAGGGGGCAATGGCTACACCTTC,CASKTGGNGYTF,few,TRBD1,TRBV11-2,TRBJ1-2
TGTGCCAGTACCCAGCGGGAGACCTACAATGAGCAGTTCTTC,CASTQRETYNEQFF,few,TRBD2,TRBV19,TRBJ2-1
TGTGCCAGCAGCTCGGTCGGGCCCTATGGGGGCTACACCTTC,CASSSVGPYGGYTF,many,-,TRBV11-1,TRBJ1-2
TGCAGTGCTAGGACGGACATGAACACTGAAGCTTTCTTT,CSARTDMNTEAFF,few,-,TRBV20-1,TRBJ1-1
TGTGCCAGCAGCTTAATCAGGGCCCCACAAGAGACCCAGTACTTC,CASSLIRAPQETQYF,many,-,TRBV11-2,TRBJ2-5
TGCAGTGCTAGAGTTGCGGGAGCGCGGGAGACCCAGTACTTC,CSARVAGARETQYF,few,TRBD2,TRBV20-1,TRBJ2-5
TGCAGCGTTTCTCCGTCTCCTAACTATGGCTACACCTTC,CSVSPSPNYGYTF,few,-,TRBV29-1,TRBJ1-2
TGCAGTGCTAGGGAGACAGGGATGGGCAATCAGCCCCAGCATTTT,CSARETGMGNQPQHF,-,TRBD1,TRBV20-1,TRBJ1-5
TGTGCCAGCAGCCTACTCTTCACCAGGGGTGGGGAGCAGTTCTTC,CASSLLFTRGGEQFF,-,-,TRBV11-2,TRBJ2-1
TGTGCCAGCAGCCGCACTAGCGGGGGTTCCACAGATACGCAGTATTTT,CASSRTSGGSTDTQYF,many,TRBD2,TRBV11-1,TRBJ2-3
TGTGCCAGTACCTATTTTCCGGGACCTACGAACACCGGGGAGCTGTTTTTT,CASTYFPGPTNTGELFF,few,-,TRBV19,TRBJ2-2
TGTGCCAGCAGGGCCCCGGGACAGGTTGACTCCCGACGGGACGAGCAGTACTTC,CASRAPGQVDSRRDEQYF,many,TRBD1,TRBV6-2/TRBV6-3,TRBJ2-7
TGTGCCAGCGTCGGGGACATGGGACAGCCCCAGCATTTT,CASVGDMGQPQHF,many,-,TRBV6-2/TRBV6-3,TRBJ1-5
TGCGCCAGCAGCCCAAACACACAGGGGGCGAGTACTGAAGCTTTCTTT,CASSPNTQGASTEAFF,-,TRBD1,TRBV5-1,TRBJ1-1
TGTGCCAGCAGCTTAGGTTCGGGAGGGGCAGGCAATGAGCAGTTCTTC,CASSLGSGGAGNEQFF,many,TRBD2,TRBV7-9,TRBJ2-1
TGTGCCAGCAGCTTAGGAGTTAGCAATCAGCCCCAGCATTTT,CASSLGVSNQPQHF,many,-,TRBV7-9,TRBJ1-5
TGTGCCAGCAGTTACAGGGTACTTGCACCAGATACGCAGTATTTT,CASSYRVLAPDTQYF,few,-,TRBV6-5,TRBJ2-3
TGTGCCAGCAGCCCCCCGAGACAGGGGATCCAAGAGACCCAGTACTTC,CASSPPRQGIQETQYF,-,TRBD1,TRBV14,TRBJ2-5
TGCGCCAGCAGGTCCGGGACTAGCGGCAACAATGAGCAGTTCTTC,CASRSGTSGNNEQFF,few,TRBD2,TRBV5-1,TRBJ2-1
TGTGCCAGCAGTTACCAGGGGAGGGGTGAAAAACTGTTTTTT,CASSYQGRGEKLFF,-,-,TRBV6-5,TRBJ1-4
TGTGCCAGCAGCTTAGCACAGAACAATCAGCCCCAGCATTTT,CASSLAQNNQPQHF,many,-,TRBV7-8,TRBJ1-5
TGTGCCAGCAGCTCCAACTCTGGACAGGCCGGTGGCTCACCCCTCCACTTT,CASSSNSGQAGGSPLHF,many,TRBD1,TRBV7-2,TRBJ1-6
TGTGCCAGCAGTGACCCCGGGGCCTTCCCGGGCGATGAGCAGTTCTTC,CASSDPGAFPGDEQFF,-,-,TRBV6-4,TRBJ2-1
TGTGCCAGCAGCTTAGCGGGGGGTCCAGAGACCCAGTACTTC,CASSLAGGPETQYF,many,-,TRBV7-2,TRBJ2-5
TGTGCCAGCAGCCCACTGAGGGCAATGAACACTGAAGCTTTCTTT,CASSPLRAMNTEAFF,-,-,TRBV7-6,TRBJ1-1
TGTGCCAGCAGCTCCCTGAGGAGCTACTCTGGAAACACCATATATTTT,CASSSLRSYSGNTIYF,many,-,TRBV7-9,TRBJ1-3
TGCAGCCTCTCTGAGGACAGCCAAGAGACCCAGTACTTC,CSLSEDSQETQYF,few,-,TRBV29-1,TRBJ2-5
TGCAGTGCTAGCATCAGCCTCGCCAACACTGAAGCTTTCTTT,CSASISLANTEAFF,-,-,TRBV20-1,TRBJ1-1
TGTGCCAGCAGCCTCCGCGAAGCTGCCCAAGAGACCCAGTACTTC,CASSLREAAQETQYF,-,-,TRBV11-1,TRBJ2-5